Presented here are 18 T cell receptor beta chains from one specimen sequenced in a study of graft-versus-host responses after intestinal transplantation. Using immunoSEQ multiplex PCR, the repertoire was profiled, and TCRdb retains in-frame clones only, with some absent. The data show about 120,000 clones, roughly 95% seen once. These receptors' antigens are unknown. This specimen consisted of unstimulated CD8+ T cells sorted from spleen or lymph node cells, obtained before intestinal transplant. These receptors were obtained from a human donor who received an intestinal transplant.

The chain combines TRBV25-1 with TRBJ2-1, with 10 nucleotides matching TRBD2. J lost 4 bases, V lost 5 bases, and 8 bases had no gene match. In germline, CDR1 is MGHDK, CDR2 SYGVNS. This CDR3 is built from 16 residues. In DNA, the CDR3 is TGTGCCAGCAGTTCACCGGGACTAGCGAAATACAATGAGCAGTTCTTC. Protein sequence: CASSSPGLAKYNEQFF.

V is TRBV12-5 and J is TRBJ1-2; 8 bases align to TRBD1. V gave up 7 bases and J gave up 4 bases; unmatched junction bases: 11. The CDR3 sequence is 15 residues long. The germline V gene has CDR1 LGHNT and CDR2 FRNRAP. The CDR3 is CASAEIAGGAYGYTF. CDR3 bases: TGTGCTAGTGCCGAAATCGCAGGGGGCGCCTATGGCTACACCTTC.

The chain recombines TRBV6-4 with TRBJ2-1, with D hard to call. The CDR3 is 16 amino acids. V was shortened by 2 bases and J by 0 bases, with 11 bases between the two germline ends. Germline V lookup: CDR1 MRHNA, CDR2 SNTAGT. The DNA for the CDR3 is TGTGCCAGCAGTGACATCCCCCAGAGCTCCTACAATGAGCAGTTCTTC. Protein product: CASSDIPQSSYNEQFF.

V is TRBV13 and J is TRBJ2-7; TRBD2 agrees at 12 bases. This CDR3 contains 16 residues. Germline V gene lookup returns CDR1 PRHDT and CDR2 FYEKMQ (reference sequence). J lost 2 bases, V lost 5 bases, and 7 bases had no gene match. CDR3 coding DNA: TGTGCCAGCAGCGCTTGGACTAGCGGGAACCCCTACGAGCAGTACTTC. As protein: CASSAWTSGNPYEQYF.

Comments on this clone: The same CDR3 also results from other DNA sequences found in this sample. The rearrangement links TRBV4-3 to TRBJ2-7; D call uncertain. CDR1 is LGHNA, CDR2 YSLEER, per germline. The germline V and J ends were trimmed by 1 base and 3 bases, with 7 bases remaining between them. The CDR3 sequence is 13 residues long. CDR3 DNA sequence: TGCGCCAGCAGCCAAGCCAAGGGCTACGAGCAGTACTTC. Amino acids: CASSQAKGYEQYF.

V and J are TRBV27 and TRBJ1-1, with no clear D. This CDR3 spans 17 amino acids. The ends were cut back, 5 bases at V and 5 bases at J, with 24 bases in the middle. The germline V gene encodes CDR1 MNHEY and CDR2 SMNVEV (reference sequence). In nucleotides, the CDR3 is TGTGCCAGCAGTGACGGGCCCTTAAGGCCGGAAGGGACTGAAGCTTTCTTT. Translating gives CASSDGPLRPEGTEAFF.

This chain connects TRBV6-6 to TRBJ2-3, with 7 bases lining up with TRBD2. The CDR3 has 16 amino acids. V lost 3 bases and J lost 4; bases outside the gene matches: 10. Germline CDR1 and CDR2: MNHNY and SVGAGI (reference sequence). The CDR3 region is CASSYNREAGPDTQYF. In DNA, the CDR3 is TGTGCCAGCAGTTATAACCGGGAGGCAGGTCCAGATACGCAGTATTTT.

The chain employs TRBV5-6 and TRBJ2-7; unclear D gene. The CDR3 is made up of 12 amino acids. Trimming left V 1 base short and J 2 bases short, with 4 bases between. Germline values: CDR1 SGHDT, CDR2 YYEEEE. Here the CDR3 DNA reads TGTGCCAGCAGCTTGAGCCCCTACGAGCAGTACTTC. Its protein is CASSLSPYEQYF.

This clone was counted between two and nine times. This chain links TRBV7-3 with TRBJ2-1; TRBD2 matches 7 bases. The germline V gene encodes CDR1 SGHTA and CDR2 FQGTGA. With 1 base clipped from V and 1 base from J, the junction kept 4 bases outside the gene matches. CDR3 length equals 16 residues. The CDR3 DNA is TGTGCCAGCAGCTTAAGCGGGAGTGGTTCCTACAATGAGCAGTTCTTC. It codes for CASSLSGSGSYNEQFF.

The rearrangement joins TRBV9 to TRBJ2-1; 9 bases match TRBD2. This CDR3 is 16 amino acids long. The germline CDR1 and CDR2 sequences are SGDLS and YYNGEE. J was trimmed by 7 bases and V by 3 bases; bases with no gene match: 11. The CDR3 bases are TGTGCCAGCAGCGACCTTGATAGCGGGAGTCGTAATGAGCAGTTCTTC. This codes for CASSDLDSGSRNEQFF.

V is TRBV6-1 and J is TRBJ1-1; D not resolved. Trimming took off 5 bases at V and 1 base at J, with 11 bases between the two ends. The CDR3 contains 14 residues. Looked up from germline, CDR1 is MNHNS and CDR2 is SASEGT. In DNA form, the CDR3 reads TGTGCCAGCAGTCCCTCCCCAGGGAACACTGAAGCTTTCTTT. Encoded protein: CASSPSPGNTEAFF.

The rearrangement joins TRBV28 to TRBJ1-2; TRBD1 is a possible D gene (5 bases). This CDR3 has 13 amino acids. Germline V gene sequence: CDR1 MDHEN, CDR2 SYDVKM. V lost 5 bases and J lost 6, with 13 bases in between. CDR3 region: CASSPRGGDGYTF. CDR3 DNA sequence: TGTGCCAGCAGTCCGCGGGGGGGTGATGGCTACACCTTC.

V is TRBV27 and J is TRBJ2-1; 12 bases are a match to TRBD2. CDR1 and CDR2 (germline): MNHEY, SMNVEV (reference sequence). The CDR3 extends over 17 amino acids. The junction had 6 bases not matched to a gene; V was cut back by 5 bases and J by 1 base. The CDR3 DNA sequence: TGTGCCAGCAGTCATCTAGCGGGAGGGTTTTCCTACAATGAGCAGTTCTTC. It codes for CASSHLAGGFSYNEQFF.

The CDR3 reads CASSLMGGSYNEQFF. DNA for the CDR3: TGTGCCAGCAGTTTAATGGGGGGCTCCTACAATGAGCAGTTCTTC. The chain carries TRBV28 and TRBJ2-1, with D possibly being TRBD2 (6 bases). Germline V CDR1 and CDR2: MDHEN, SYDVKM. V was pared by 2 bases and J by 0 bases, with 8 bases between. The CDR3 has 15 amino acids.

The rearrangement uses TRBV27 and TRBJ2-5; D is possibly TRBD2 (6 bases). This CDR3 spans 14 amino acids. V gave up 5 bases and J gave up 4 bases, with 14 bases separating them. CDR1 is MNHEY, CDR2 SMNVEV, per germline (reference sequence). CDR3 loop: CASSPGDSGETQYF. The CDR3 region has the DNA TGTGCCAGCAGTCCCGGTGATAGCGGAGAGACCCAGTACTTC.

In regard to this clone: The sample carries other DNA sequences with the same CDR3. The genes are TRBV27 and TRBJ1-5; maybe TRBD1 (5 bases). Trimming cost V 3 bases and J 6 bases, with 9 bases left between them. The CDR3 runs 13 residues. Germline V gene lookup returns CDR1 MNHEY and CDR2 SMNVEV (reference sequence). The CDR3 bases are TGTGCCAGCAGTTTTAGGGGCGGTCAGCCCCAGCATTTT. Translation: CASSFRGGQPQHF.

The rearrangement joins TRBV5-4 to TRBJ2-1; D remains ambiguous. The germline CDR1 and CDR2 sequences are SGHNT and YYREEE (reference sequence). This CDR3 has 17 amino acids. V was pared by 7 bases and J by 0 bases, with 20 bases between. CDR3 sequence reads: CASGPSFRLSSYNEQFF. The CDR3, as DNA: TGTGCCAGCGGACCGTCCTTCCGGCTGAGCTCCTACAATGAGCAGTTCTTC.

The rearrangement uses TRBV28 and TRBJ1-1; D perhaps matches TRBD1 (5 bases). The V end lost 5 bases, the J end lost 0 bases, and 16 bases lay between the germline ends. This CDR3 spans 16 amino acids. From germline, CDR1 is MDHEN and CDR2 SYDVKM. In DNA form, the CDR3 reads TGTGCCAGCAGTCTATCCCCGACAGCGATGAACACTGAAGCTTTCTTT. Its translation is CASSLSPTAMNTEAFF.